This T cell receptor (beta chain) was obtained from a study of blood T cell repertoires in COVID-19. Across the study: There were acute and convalescent COVID-19 samples, and they came from the United States, Italy and Spain. Sources were T cells, B-cell-depleted T cells, or PBMCs; the material itself was cDNA or gDNA.

Under the authors' procedure: Reference gene primer amplification in the assay estimated nucleated cell counts. Clones were read by immunoSEQ multiplex PCR, and TCRdb kept only the in-frame ones, dropping some. V and J calls and clone size are those listed in that table; D and trimming were worked out from the DNA. This table holds about 200,000 clones, 70% to 90% found once. V was pared by 2 bases and J by 5 bases, with 12 bases between. Germline CDR1 LGHDT, CDR2 YNNKEL (reference sequence). CDR3 length: 14 residues. Sequencing was performed on peripheral blood. The chain is built from TRBV3-1 (or the pseudogene TRBV3-2) and TRBJ2-5; tentative D call: TRBD2 (7 bases). The TCR originated in a man aged 55 to 70 with active or convalescent COVID-19. The CDR3 sequence is CASSQSGGHETQYF. CDR3 bases: TGTGCCAGCAGCCAATCGGGGGGCCATGAGACCCAGTACTTC.